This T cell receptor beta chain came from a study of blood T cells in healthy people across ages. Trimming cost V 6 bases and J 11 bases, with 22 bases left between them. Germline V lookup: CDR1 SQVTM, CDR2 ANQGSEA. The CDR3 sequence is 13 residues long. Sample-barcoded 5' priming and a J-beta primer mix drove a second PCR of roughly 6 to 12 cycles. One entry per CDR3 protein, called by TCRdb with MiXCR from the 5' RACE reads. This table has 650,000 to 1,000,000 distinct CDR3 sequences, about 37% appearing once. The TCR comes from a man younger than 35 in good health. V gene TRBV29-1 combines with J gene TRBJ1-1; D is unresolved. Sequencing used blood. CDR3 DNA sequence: TGCAGCGTCACCCGAGGGCCTCACCCCCGGGCTTTCTTT. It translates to CSVTRGPHPRAFF.